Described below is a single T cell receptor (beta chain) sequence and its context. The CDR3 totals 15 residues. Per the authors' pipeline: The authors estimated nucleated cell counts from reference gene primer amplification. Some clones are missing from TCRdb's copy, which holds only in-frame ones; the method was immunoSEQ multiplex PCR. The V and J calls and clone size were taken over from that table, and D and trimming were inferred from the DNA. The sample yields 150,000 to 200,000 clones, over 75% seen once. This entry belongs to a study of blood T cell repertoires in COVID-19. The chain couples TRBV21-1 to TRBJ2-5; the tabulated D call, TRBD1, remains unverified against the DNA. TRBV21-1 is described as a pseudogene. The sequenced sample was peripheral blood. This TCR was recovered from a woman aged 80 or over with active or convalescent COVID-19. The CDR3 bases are TGTGCCAGCAGCAAAGTTCAGGGGCCCCAAGAGACCCAGTACTTC. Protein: CASSKVQGPQETQYF.